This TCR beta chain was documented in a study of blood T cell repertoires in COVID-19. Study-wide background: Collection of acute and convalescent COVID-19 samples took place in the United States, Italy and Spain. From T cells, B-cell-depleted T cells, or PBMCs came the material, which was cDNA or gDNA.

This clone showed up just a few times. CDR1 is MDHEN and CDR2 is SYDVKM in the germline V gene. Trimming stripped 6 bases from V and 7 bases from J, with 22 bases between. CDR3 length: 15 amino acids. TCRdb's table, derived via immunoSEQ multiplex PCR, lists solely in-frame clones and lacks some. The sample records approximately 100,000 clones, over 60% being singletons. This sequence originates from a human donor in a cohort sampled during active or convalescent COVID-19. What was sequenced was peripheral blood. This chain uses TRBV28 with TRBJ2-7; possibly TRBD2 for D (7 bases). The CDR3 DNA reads TGTGCCAGCAGGGGGGGGACACTCCGCCGGTGGGAGCAGTACTTC. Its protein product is CASRGGTLRRWEQYF.